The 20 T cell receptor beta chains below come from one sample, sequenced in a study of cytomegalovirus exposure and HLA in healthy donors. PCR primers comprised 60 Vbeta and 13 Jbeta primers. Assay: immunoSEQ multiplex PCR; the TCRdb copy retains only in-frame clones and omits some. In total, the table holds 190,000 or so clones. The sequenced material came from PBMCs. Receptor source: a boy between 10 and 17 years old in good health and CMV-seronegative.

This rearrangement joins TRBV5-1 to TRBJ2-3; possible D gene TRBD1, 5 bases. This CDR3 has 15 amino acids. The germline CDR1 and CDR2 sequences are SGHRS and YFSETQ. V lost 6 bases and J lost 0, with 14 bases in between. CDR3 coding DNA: TGCGCCAGCACAATAGGACATCCGAGCACAGATACGCAGTATTTT. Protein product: CASTIGHPSTDTQYF.

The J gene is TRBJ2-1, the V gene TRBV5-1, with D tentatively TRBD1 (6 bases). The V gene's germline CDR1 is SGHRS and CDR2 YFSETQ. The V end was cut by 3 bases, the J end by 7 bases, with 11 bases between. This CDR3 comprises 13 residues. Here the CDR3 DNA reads TGCGCCAGCAGCTCCGGGACAAAGAATGAGCAGTTCTTC. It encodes CASSSGTKNEQFF. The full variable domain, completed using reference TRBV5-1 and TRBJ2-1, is KAGVTQTPRYLIKTRGQQVTLSCSPISGHRSVSWYQQTPGQGLQFLFEYFSETQRNKGNFPGRFSGRQFSNSRSEMNVSTLELGDSALYLCASSSGTKNEQFFGPGTRLTVL.

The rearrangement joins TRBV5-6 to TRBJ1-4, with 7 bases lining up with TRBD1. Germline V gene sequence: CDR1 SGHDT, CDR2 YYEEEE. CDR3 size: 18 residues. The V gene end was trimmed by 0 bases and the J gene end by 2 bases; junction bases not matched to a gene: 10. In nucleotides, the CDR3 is TGTGCCAGCAGCTTGGCAGAGGGGGCGTTAGCGACTAATGAAAAACTGTTTTTT. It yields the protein CASSLAEGALATNEKLFF.

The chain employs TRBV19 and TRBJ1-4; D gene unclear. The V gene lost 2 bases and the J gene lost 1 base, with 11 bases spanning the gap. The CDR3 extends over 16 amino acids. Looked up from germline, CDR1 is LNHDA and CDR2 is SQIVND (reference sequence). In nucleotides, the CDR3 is TGTGCCAGTAGTATAAGCGTTGCCCTAACTAATGAAAAACTGTTTTTT. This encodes CASSISVALTNEKLFF.

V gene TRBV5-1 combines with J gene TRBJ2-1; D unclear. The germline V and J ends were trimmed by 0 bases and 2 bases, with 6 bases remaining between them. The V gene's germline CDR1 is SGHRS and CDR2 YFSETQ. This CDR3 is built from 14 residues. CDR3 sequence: CASSLAVTYNEQFF. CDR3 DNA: TGCGCCAGCAGCTTGGCGGTTACCTACAATGAGCAGTTCTTC.

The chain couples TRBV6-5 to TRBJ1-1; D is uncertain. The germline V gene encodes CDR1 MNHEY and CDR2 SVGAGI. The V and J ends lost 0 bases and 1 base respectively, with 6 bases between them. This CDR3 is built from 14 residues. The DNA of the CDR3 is TGTGCCAGCAGTTACTCGAGCCAGAACACTGAAGCTTTCTTT. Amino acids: CASSYSSQNTEAFF.

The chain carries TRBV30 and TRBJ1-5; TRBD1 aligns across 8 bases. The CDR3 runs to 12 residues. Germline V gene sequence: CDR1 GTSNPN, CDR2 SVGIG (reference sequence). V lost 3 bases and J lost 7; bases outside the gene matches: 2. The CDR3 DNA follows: TGTGCCTGGAGCCCAGGGGGCCAGCCCCAGCATTTT. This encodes CAWSPGGQPQHF.

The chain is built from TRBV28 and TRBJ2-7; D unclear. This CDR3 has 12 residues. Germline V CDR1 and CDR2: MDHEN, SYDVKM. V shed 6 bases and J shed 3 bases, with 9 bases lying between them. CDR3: CASSRQNYEQYF. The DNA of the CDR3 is TGTGCCAGCAGCCGACAAAACTACGAGCAGTACTTC.

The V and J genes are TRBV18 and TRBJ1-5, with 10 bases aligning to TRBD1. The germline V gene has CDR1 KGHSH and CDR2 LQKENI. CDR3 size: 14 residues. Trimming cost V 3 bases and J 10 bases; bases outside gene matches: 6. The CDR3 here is CASSPGTGVKPQHF. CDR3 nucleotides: TGTGCCAGCTCACCTGGGACAGGGGTTAAACCCCAGCATTTT.

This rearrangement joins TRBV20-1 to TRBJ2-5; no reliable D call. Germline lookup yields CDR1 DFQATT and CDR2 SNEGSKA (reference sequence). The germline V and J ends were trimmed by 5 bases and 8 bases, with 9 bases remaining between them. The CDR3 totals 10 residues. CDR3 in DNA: TGCAGTGCTGCACTTCCTACCCAGTACTTC. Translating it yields CSAALPTQYF.

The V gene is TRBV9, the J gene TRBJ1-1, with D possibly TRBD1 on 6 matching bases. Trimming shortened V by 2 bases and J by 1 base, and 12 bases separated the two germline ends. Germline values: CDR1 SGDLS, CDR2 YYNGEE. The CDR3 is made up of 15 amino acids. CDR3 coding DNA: TGTGCCAGCAGCGTCAGGGGAGGGCCGAACACTGAAGCTTTCTTT. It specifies CASSVRGGPNTEAFF.

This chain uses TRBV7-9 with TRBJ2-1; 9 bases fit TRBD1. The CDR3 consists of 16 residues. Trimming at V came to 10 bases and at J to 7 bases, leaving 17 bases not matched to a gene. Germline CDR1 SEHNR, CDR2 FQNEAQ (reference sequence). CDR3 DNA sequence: TGTGCCATAATTTATAAACTCCGGGACAGGGCTAATGAGCAGTTCTTC. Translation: CAIIYKLRDRANEQFF.

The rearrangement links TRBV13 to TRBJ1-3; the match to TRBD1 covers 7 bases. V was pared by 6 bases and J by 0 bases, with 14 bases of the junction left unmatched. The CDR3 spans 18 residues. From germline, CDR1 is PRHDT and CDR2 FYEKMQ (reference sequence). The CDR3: CASRPPNRGIYSGNTIYF. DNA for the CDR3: TGTGCCAGCAGACCCCCGAACAGGGGAATCTACTCTGGAAACACCATATATTTT. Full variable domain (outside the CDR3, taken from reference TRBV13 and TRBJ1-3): AAGVIQSPRHLIKEKRETATLKCYPIPRHDTVYWYQQGPGQDPQFLISFYEKMQSDKGSIPDRFSAQQFSDYHSELNMSSLELGDSALYFCASRPPNRGIYSGNTIYFGEGSWLTVV.

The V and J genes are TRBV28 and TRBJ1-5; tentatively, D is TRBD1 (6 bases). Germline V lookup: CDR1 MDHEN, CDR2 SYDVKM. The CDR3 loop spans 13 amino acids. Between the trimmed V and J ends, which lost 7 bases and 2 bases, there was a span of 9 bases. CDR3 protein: CASKGEGNQPQHF. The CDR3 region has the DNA TGTGCCAGCAAGGGGGAAGGCAATCAGCCCCAGCATTTT. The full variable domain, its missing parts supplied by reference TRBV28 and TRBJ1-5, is DVKVTQSSRYLVKRTGEKVFLECVQDMDHENMFWYRQDPGLGLRLIYFSYDVKMKEKGDIPEGYSVSREKKERFSLILESASTNQTSMYLCASKGEGNQPQHFGDGTRLSIL.

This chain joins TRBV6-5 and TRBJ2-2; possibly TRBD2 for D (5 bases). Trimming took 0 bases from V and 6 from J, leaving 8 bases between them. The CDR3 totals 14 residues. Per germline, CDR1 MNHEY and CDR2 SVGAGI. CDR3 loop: CASSYSGSPGELFF. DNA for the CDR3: TGTGCCAGCAGTTACTCGGGGAGCCCCGGGGAGCTGTTTTTT.

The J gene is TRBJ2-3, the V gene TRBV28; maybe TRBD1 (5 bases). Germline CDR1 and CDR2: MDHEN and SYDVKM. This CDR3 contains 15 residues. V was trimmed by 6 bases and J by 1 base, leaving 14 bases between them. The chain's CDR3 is CASSDRQQGTDTQYF. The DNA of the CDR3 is TGTGCCAGCAGCGACCGCCAACAGGGCACAGATACGCAGTATTTT.

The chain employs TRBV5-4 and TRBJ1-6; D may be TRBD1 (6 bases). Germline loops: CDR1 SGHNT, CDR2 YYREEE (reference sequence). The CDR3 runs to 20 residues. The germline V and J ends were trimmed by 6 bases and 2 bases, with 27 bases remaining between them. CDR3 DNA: TGTGCCAGCACCCAGGACAGCCATTCGGAACTTAACCCCTATAATTCACCCCTCCACTTT. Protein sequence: CASTQDSHSELNPYNSPLHF.

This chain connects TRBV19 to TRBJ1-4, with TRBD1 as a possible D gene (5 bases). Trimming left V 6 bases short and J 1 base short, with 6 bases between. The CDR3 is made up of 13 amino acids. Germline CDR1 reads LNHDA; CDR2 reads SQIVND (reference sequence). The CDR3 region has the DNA TGTGCCAGTAGGGGGCGAACTAATGAAAAACTGTTTTTT. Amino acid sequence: CASRGRTNEKLFF.

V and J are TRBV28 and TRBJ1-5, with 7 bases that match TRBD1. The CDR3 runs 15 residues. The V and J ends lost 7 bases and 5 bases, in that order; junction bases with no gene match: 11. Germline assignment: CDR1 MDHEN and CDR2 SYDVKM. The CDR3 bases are TGTGCCAGCATTCACCGGGACAGACATTATCAGCCCCAGCATTTT. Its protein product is CASIHRDRHYQPQHF.

The CDR3 DNA follows: TGTGCCAGCAGTTCGGGGGGACTCGGCACCGACGAGCAGTACTTC. Translating gives CASSSGGLGTDEQYF. The chain employs TRBV28 and TRBJ2-7; the match to TRBD2 covers 7 bases. Per the germline V gene, CDR1 is MDHEN and CDR2 is SYDVKM. The CDR3 extends over 15 amino acids. The ends lost 4 bases at V and 5 bases at J; junction bases unmatched: 11.